The clone carrying this TCR beta chain is a singleton in its sample. The data belong to a study of glioma-infiltrating T cells. Germline CDR1 and CDR2: KGHSY and FQNENV. This CDR3 is 14 amino acids long. V lost 1 base to trimming and J lost 1 base, with 7 bases between them. Amplification of TCR alpha and beta CDR3 regions from RNA used iRepertoire nested multiplex PCR. Each CDR3 protein is one row after TCRdb ran MiXCR on the multiplex PCR reads. The profile shows about 130,000 distinct CDR3 sequences, about 25% of them singletons. This sequence originates from a human donor with low-grade glioma or glioblastoma, undergoing nonglioma brain surgery, or in good health (not recorded which). The sample comprised glioma tissue, nonneoplastic brain tissue, or PBMCs (not recorded which). V usage is TRBV16 and J usage is TRBJ2-5, with D uncertain. CDR3 loop: CASSQFTVQETQYF. The CDR3 DNA reads TGTGCCAGCAGCCAATTTACAGTCCAAGAGACCCAGTACTTC.